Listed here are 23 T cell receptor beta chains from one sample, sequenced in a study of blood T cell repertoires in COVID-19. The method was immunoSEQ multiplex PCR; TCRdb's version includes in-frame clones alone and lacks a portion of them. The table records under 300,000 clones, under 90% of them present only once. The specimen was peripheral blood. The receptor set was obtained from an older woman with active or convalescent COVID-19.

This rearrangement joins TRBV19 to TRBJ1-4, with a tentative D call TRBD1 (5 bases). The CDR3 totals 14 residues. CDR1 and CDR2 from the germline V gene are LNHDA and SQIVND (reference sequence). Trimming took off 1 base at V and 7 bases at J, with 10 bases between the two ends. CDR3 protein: CASSIGWGGEKLFF. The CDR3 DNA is TGTGCCAGTAGTATAGGATGGGGCGGTGAAAAACTGTTTTTT.

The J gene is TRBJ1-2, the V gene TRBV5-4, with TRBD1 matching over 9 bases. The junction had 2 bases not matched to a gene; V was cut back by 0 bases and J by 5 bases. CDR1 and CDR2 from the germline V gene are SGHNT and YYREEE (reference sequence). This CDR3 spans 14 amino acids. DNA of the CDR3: TGTGCCAGCAGCTTGGCGGACAGGGGATATGGCTACACCTTC. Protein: CASSLADRGYGYTF. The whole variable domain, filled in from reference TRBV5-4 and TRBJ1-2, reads ETGVTQSPTHLIKTRGQQVTLRCSSQSGHNTVSWYQQALGQGPQFIFQYYREEENGRGNFPPRFSGLQFPNYSSELNVNALELDDSALYLCASSLADRGYGYTFGSGTRLTVV.

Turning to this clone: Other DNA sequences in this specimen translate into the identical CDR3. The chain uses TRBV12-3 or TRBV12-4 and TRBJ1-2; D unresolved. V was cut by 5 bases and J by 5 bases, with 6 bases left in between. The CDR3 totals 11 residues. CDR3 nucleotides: TGTGCCAGCAGTCTCAGATATGGCTACACCTTC. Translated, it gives CASSLRYGYTF.

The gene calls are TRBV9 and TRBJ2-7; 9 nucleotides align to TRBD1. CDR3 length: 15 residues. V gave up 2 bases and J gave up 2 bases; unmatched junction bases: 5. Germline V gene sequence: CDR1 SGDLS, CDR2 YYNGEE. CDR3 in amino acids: CASSVGDREPYEQYF. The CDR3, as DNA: TGTGCCAGCAGCGTGGGGGACAGGGAACCCTACGAGCAGTACTTC.

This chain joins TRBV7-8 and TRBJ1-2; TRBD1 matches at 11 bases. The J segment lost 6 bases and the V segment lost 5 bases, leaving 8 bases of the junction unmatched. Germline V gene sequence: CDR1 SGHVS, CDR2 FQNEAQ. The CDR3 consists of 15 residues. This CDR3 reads CASSPRTGGANGYTF. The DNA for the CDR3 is TGTGCCAGCAGCCCAAGGACAGGGGGCGCGAATGGCTACACCTTC.

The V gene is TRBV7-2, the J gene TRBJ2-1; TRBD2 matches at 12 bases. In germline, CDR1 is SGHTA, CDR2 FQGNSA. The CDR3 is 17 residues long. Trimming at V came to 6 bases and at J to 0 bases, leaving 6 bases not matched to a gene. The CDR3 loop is CASRERLAGVSYNEQFF. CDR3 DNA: TGTGCCAGCAGGGAGAGACTAGCGGGGGTCTCCTACAATGAGCAGTTCTTC.

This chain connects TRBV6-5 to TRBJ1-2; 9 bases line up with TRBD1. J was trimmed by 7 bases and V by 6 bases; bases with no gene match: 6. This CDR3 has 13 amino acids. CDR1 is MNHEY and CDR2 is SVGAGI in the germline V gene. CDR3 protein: CASRTGGPSGYTF. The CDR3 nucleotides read TGTGCCAGCAGAACAGGGGGCCCTAGTGGCTACACCTTC.

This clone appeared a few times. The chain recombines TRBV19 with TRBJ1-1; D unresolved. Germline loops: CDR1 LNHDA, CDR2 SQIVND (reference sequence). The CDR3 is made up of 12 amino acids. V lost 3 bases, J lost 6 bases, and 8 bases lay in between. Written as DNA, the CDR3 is TGTGCCAGTAGTATTGGAGTAGCTGAAGCTTTCTTT. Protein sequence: CASSIGVAEAFF.

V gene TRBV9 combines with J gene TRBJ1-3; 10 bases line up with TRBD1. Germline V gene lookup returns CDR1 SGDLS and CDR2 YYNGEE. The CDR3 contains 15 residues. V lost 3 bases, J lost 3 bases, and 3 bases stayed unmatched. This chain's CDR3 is CASSARTGGGNTIYF. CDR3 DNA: TGTGCCAGCAGCGCCCGGACAGGGGGTGGAAACACCATATATTTT.

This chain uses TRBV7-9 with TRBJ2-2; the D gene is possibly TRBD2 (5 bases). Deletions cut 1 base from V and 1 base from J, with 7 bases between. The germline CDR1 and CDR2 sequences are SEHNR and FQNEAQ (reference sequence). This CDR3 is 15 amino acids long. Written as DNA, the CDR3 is TGTGCCAGCAGCTTAGGACGGGAGAACACCGGGGAGCTGTTTTTT. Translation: CASSLGRENTGELFF. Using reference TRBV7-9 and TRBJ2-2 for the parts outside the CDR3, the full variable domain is DTGVSQNPRHKITKRGQNVTFRCDPISEHNRLYWYRQTLGQGPEFLTYFQNEAQLEKSRLLSDRFSAERPKGSFSTLEIQRTEQGDSAMYLCASSLGRENTGELFFGEGSRLTVL.

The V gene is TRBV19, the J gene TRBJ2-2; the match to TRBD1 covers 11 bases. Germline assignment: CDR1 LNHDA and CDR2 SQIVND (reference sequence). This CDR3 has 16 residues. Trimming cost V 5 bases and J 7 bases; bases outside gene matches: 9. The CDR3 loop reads CASSGLGQGAGGELFF. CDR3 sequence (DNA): TGTGCCAGTAGTGGCCTTGGACAGGGGGCGGGCGGGGAGCTGTTTTTT.

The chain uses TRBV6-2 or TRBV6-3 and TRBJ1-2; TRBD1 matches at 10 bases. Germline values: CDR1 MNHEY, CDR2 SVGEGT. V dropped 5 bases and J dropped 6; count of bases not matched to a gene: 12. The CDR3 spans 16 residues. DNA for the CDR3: TGTGCCAGCAGTAACCACCCCTCCGGGACAGGGGATGGCTACACCTTC. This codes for CASSNHPSGTGDGYTF.

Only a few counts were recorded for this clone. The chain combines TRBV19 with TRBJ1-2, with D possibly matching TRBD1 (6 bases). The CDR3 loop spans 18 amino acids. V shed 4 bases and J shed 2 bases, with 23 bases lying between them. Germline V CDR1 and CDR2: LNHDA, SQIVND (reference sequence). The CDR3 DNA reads TGTGCCAGTAGTAACCCCCCCGCAGGGACAATGCCCAACTATGGCTACACCTTC. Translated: CASSNPPAGTMPNYGYTF.

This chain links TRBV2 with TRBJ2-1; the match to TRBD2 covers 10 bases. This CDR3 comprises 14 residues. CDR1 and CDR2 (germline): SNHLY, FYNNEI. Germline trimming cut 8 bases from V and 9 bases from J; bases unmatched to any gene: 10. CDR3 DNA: TGTGCCAGCGCCCCCCTAGCGGGGGAGGGTGAGCAGTTCTTC. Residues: CASAPLAGEGEQFF.

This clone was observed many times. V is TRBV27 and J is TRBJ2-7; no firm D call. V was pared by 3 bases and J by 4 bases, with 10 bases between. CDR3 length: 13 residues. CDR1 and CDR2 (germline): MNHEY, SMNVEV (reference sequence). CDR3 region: CASSFDWQYEQYF. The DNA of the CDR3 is TGTGCCAGCAGTTTTGACTGGCAGTACGAGCAGTACTTC.

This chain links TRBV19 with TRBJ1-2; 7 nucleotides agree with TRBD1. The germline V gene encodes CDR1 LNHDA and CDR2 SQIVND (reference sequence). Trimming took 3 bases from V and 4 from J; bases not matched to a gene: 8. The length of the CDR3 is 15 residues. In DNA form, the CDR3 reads TGTGCCAGTAGTATGGGACAGCCACGAATCTATGGCTACACCTTC. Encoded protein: CASSMGQPRIYGYTF.

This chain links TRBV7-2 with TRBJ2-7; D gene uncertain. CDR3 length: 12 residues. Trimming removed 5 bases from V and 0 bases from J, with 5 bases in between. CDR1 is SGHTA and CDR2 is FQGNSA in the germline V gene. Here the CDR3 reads CASSLPSYEQYF. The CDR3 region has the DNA TGTGCCAGCAGCCTCCCCTCCTACGAGCAGTACTTC.

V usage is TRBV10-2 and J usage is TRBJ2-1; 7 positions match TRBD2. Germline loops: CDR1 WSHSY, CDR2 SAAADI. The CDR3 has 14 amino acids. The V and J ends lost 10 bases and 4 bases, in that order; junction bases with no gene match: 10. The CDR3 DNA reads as TGCGCCACCTGGCTTGGCGGGGGATACAATGAGCAGTTCTTC. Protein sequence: CATWLGGGYNEQFF.

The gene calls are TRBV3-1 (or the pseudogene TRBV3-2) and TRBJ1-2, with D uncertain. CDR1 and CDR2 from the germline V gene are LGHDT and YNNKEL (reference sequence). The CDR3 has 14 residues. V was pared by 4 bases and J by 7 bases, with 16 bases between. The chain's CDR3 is CASSLDGLGSGYTF. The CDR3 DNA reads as TGTGCCAGCAGCCTGGACGGACTCGGGAGTGGCTACACCTTC.

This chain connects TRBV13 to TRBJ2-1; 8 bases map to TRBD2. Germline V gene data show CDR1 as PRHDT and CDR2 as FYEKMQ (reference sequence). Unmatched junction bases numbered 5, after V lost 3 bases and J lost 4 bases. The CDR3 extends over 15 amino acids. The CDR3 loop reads CASSLSGLGYNEQFF. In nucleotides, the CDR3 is TGTGCCAGCAGCTTGTCGGGACTAGGGTACAATGAGCAGTTCTTC.

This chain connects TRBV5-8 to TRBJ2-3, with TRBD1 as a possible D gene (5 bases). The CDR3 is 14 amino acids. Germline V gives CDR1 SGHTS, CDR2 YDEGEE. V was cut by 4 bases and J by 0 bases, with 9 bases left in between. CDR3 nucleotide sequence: TGTGCCAGCAGCGAAAGGGGAAGCACAGATACGCAGTATTTT. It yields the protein CASSERGSTDTQYF.

CDR3 protein: CASSLGAGTGGYGYTF. The DNA for the CDR3 is TGTGCCAGCAGCTTAGGGGCCGGGACAGGGGGTTATGGCTACACCTTC. The chain carries TRBV13 and TRBJ1-2; 11 bases are a match to TRBD1. The CDR3 loop spans 16 amino acids. Germline V gives CDR1 PRHDT, CDR2 FYEKMQ (reference sequence). V lost 0 bases, J lost 5 bases, and 5 bases stayed unmatched.

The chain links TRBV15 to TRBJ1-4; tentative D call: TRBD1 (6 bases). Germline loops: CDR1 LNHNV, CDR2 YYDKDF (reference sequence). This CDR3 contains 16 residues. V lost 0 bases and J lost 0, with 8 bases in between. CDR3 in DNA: TGTGCCACCAGCAGAGATGAGGGGGCAACTAATGAAAAACTGTTTTTT. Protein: CATSRDEGATNEKLFF.